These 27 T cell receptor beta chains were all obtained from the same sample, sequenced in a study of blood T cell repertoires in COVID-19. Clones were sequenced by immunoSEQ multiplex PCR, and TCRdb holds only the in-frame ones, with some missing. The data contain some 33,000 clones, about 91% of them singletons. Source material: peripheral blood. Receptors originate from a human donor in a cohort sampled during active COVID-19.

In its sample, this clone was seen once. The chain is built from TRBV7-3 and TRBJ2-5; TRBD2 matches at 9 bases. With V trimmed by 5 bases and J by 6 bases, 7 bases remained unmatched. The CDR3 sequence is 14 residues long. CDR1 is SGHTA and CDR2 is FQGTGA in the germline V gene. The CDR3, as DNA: TGTGCCAGCAGCCCGGGACTAGCATCTAAGACCCAGTACTTC. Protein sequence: CASSPGLASKTQYF.

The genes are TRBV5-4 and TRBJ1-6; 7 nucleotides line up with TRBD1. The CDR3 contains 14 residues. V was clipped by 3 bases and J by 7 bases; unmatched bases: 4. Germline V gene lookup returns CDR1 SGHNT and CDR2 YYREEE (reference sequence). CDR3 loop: CASSSGQKNSPLHF. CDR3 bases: TGTGCCAGCAGCTCGGGACAGAAGAATTCACCCCTCCACTTT.

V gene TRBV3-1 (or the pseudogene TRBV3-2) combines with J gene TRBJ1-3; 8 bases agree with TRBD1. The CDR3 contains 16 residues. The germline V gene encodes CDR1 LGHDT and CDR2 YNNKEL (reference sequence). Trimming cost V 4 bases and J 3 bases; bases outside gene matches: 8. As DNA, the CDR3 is TGTGCCAGCAGCCGCCGACAGGGGTTTCTTGGAAACACCATATATTTT. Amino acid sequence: CASSRRQGFLGNTIYF.

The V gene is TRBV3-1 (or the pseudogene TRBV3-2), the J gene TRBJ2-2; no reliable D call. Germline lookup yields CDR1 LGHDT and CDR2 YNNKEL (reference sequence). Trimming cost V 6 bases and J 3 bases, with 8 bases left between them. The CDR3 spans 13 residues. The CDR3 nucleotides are TGTGCCAGCAGTCCTACTTACACCGGGGAGCTGTTTTTT. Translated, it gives CASSPTYTGELFF.

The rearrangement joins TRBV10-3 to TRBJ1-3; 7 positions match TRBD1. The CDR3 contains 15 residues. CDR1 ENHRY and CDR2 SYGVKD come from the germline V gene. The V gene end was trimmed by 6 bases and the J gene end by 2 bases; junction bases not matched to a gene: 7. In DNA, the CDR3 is TGTGCCATCAGGATAGACAGGGTGGCTGGAAACACCATATATTTT. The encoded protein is CAIRIDRVAGNTIYF.

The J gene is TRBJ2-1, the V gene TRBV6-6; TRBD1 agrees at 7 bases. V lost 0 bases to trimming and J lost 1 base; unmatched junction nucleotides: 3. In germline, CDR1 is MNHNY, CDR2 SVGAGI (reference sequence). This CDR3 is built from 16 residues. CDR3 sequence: CASSYSGQESYNEQFF. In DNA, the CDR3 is TGTGCCAGCAGTTACTCCGGACAGGAATCCTACAATGAGCAGTTCTTC.

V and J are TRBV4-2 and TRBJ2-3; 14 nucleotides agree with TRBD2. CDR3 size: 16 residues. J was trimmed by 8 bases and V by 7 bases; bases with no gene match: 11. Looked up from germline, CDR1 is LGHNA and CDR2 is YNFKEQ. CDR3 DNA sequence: TGTGCCAGCACCCCTGGGGGACTAGCGGGAGCTGGTACGCAGTATTTT. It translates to CASTPGGLAGAGTQYF.

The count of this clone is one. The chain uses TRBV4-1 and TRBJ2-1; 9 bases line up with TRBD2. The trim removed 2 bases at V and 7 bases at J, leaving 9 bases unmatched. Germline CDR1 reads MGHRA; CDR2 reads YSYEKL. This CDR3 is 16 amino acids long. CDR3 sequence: CASSQFLTSGRNEQFF. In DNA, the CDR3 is TGCGCCAGCAGCCAATTTTTGACTAGCGGAAGAAATGAGCAGTTCTTC.

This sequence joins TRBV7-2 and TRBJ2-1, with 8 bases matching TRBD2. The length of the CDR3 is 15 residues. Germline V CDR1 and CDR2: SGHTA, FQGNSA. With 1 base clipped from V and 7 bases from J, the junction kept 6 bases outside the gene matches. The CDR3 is CASSLGSGIGNEQFF. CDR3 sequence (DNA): TGTGCCAGCAGCTTAGGTAGCGGGATAGGGAATGAGCAGTTCTTC.

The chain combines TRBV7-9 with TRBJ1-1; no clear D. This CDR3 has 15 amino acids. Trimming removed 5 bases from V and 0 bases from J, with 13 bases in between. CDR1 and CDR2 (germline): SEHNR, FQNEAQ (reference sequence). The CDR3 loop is CASSPWAILNTEAFF. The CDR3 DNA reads TGTGCCAGCAGCCCTTGGGCCATCTTGAACACTGAAGCTTTCTTT. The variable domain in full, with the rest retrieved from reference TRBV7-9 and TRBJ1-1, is DTGVSQNPRHKITKRGQNVTFRCDPISEHNRLYWYRQTLGQGPEFLTYFQNEAQLEKSRLLSDRFSAERPKGSFSTLEIQRTEQGDSAMYLCASSPWAILNTEAFFGQGTRLTVV.

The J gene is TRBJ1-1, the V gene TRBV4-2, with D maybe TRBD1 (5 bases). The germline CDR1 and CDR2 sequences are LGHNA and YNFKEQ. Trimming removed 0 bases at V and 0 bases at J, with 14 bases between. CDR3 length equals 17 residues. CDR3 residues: CASSQDLRVLVNTEAFF. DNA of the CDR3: TGTGCCAGCAGCCAAGATCTCAGGGTCCTCGTGAACACTGAAGCTTTCTTT.

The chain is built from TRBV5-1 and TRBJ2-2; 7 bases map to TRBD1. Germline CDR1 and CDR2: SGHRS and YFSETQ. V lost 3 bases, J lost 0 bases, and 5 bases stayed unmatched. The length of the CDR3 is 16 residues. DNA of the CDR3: TGCGCCAGCAGCTCCGGGACAGCCGCGAACACCGGGGAGCTGTTTTTT. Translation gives CASSSGTAANTGELFF. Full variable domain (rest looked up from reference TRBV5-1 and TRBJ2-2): KAGVTQTPRYLIKTRGQQVTLSCSPISGHRSVSWYQQTPGQGLQFLFEYFSETQRNKGNFPGRFSGRQFSNSRSEMNVSTLELGDSALYLCASSSGTAANTGELFFGEGSRLTVL.

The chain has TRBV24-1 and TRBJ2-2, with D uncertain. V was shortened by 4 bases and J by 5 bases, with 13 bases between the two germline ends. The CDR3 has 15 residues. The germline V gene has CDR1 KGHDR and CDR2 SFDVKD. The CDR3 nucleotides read TGTGCCACCAGTGACCTAGAACCCATTACCGGGGAGCTGTTTTTT. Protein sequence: CATSDLEPITGELFF.

The CDR3: CASSIAGVRRTGELFF. The CDR3, as DNA: TGTGCCAGTAGTATAGCGGGAGTGAGGAGGACCGGGGAGCTGTTTTTT. J is TRBJ2-2 and V is TRBV19; D might be TRBD2 (6 bases). The CDR3 runs 16 residues. CDR1 and CDR2 from the germline V gene are LNHDA and SQIVND (reference sequence). V lost 1 base to trimming and J lost 5 bases, with 14 bases between them.

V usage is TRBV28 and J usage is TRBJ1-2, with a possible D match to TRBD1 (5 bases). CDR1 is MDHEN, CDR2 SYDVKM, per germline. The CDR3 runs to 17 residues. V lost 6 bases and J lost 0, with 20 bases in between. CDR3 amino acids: CASSPQGGGTPNYGYTF. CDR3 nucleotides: TGTGCCAGCAGCCCCCAGGGTGGGGGGACTCCTAACTATGGCTACACCTTC.

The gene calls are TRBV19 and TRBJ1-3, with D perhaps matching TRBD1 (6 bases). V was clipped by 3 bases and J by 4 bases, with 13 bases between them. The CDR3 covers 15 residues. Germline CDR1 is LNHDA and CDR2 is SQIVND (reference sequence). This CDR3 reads CASSIGTTLGNTIYF. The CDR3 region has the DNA TGTGCCAGTAGTATTGGGACAACTCTGGGAAACACCATATATTTT.

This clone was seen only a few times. The CDR3 reads CASSVGPQRFIHSPLHF. The CDR3, as DNA: TGTGCCAGCAGCGTCGGCCCTCAGCGCTTTATTCATTCACCCCTCCACTTT. This chain joins TRBV9 and TRBJ1-6; D gene ambiguous. Deletions cut 2 bases from V and 8 bases from J, with 20 bases between. The CDR3 has 17 residues. Germline V lookup: CDR1 SGDLS, CDR2 YYNGEE.

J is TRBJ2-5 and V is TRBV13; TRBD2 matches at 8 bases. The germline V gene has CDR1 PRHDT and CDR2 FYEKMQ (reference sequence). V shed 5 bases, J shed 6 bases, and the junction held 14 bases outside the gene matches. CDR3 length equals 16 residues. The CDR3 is CASSPSGAGDRKTQYF. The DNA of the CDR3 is TGTGCCAGCAGCCCCTCGGGAGCGGGGGATCGGAAGACCCAGTACTTC. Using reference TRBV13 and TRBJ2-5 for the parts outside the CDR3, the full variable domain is AAGVIQSPRHLIKEKRETATLKCYPIPRHDTVYWYQQGPGQDPQFLISFYEKMQSDKGSIPDRFSAQQFSDYHSELNMSSLELGDSALYFCASSPSGAGDRKTQYFGPGTRLLVL.

The CDR3 DNA follows: TGCGCCAGCAGTTCGGGGGACAGGGATTACTATGGCTACACCTTC. As protein: CASSSGDRDYYGYTF. This rearrangement joins TRBV10-2 to TRBJ1-2; TRBD1 agrees at 9 bases. The trim removed 5 bases at V and 3 bases at J, leaving 7 bases unmatched. Germline V lookup: CDR1 WSHSY, CDR2 SAAADI. The length of the CDR3 is 15 residues.

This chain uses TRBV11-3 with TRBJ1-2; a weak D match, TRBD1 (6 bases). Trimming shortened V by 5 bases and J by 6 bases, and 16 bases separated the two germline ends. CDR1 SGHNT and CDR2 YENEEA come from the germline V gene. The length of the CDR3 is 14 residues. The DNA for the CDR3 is TGTGCCAGCAGCGCCTGGACAGAGAGCGATGGCTACACCTTC. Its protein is CASSAWTESDGYTF.

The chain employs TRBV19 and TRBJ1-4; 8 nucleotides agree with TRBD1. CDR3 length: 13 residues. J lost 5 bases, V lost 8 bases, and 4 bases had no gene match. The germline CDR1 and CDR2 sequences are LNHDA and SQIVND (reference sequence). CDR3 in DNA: TGTGCCAGTGGACAGGGTGCAAATGAAAAACTGTTTTTT. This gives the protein CASGQGANEKLFF.

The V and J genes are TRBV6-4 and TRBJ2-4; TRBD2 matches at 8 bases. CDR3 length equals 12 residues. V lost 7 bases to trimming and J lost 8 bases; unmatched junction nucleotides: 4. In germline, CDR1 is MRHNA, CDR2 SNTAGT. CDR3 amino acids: CASTREGDIQYF. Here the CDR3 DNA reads TGTGCCAGCACCCGGGAGGGTGACATTCAGTACTTC.

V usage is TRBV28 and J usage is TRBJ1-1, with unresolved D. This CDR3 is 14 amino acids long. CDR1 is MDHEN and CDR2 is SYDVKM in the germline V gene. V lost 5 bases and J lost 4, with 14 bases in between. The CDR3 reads CASSRVLLGTEAFF. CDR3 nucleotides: TGTGCCAGCAGTCGGGTCCTCCTGGGCACTGAAGCTTTCTTT.

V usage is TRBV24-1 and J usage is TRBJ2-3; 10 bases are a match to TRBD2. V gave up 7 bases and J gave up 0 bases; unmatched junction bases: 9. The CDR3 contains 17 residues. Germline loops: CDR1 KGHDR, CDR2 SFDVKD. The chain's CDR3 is CATSSPAGGTSTDTQYF. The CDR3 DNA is TGTGCCACCAGCTCTCCAGCGGGAGGGACTAGCACAGATACGCAGTATTTT.

DNA of the CDR3: TGTGCCATCCTAAAATCTGGAAACACCATATATTTT. This sequence encodes CAILKSGNTIYF. The chain couples TRBV10-3 to TRBJ1-3; D unresolved. The CDR3 runs to 12 residues. The germline CDR1 and CDR2 sequences are ENHRY and SYGVKD. V lost 8 bases and J lost 1, with 6 bases in between.

The CDR3 DNA follows: TGCGCCAGCAGCCCTAGGGACTTCAACACCGGGGAGCTGTTTTTT. Encoded protein: CASSPRDFNTGELFF. V and J are TRBV5-1 and TRBJ2-2; perhaps TRBD2 as D (6 bases). The CDR3 is 15 residues long. From germline, CDR1 is SGHRS and CDR2 YFSETQ. V shed 4 bases and J shed 2 bases, with 12 bases lying between them.

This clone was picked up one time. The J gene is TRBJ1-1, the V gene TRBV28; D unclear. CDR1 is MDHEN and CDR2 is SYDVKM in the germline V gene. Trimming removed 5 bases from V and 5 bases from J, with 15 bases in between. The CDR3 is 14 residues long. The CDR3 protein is CASSIGPPRTEAFF. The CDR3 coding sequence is TGTGCCAGCAGTATCGGTCCGCCGAGGACTGAAGCTTTCTTT.